The 16 T cell receptor beta chains reported below all come from one sample, sequenced in a study of T cells in Graves' hyperthyroidism and ophthalmopathy. Amplified TCR beta CDR3 regions derived from RNA transcripts. The HTBI primer set was used in a first-round RT-PCR of the TCR CDR3. MiXCR was run by TCRdb on the multiplex PCR reads, yielding one entry per CDR3 protein. The data show about 600,000 distinct CDR3 sequences, 16% seen once. The sample comprised blood. The receptors come from a woman in her thirties or forties with Graves' ophthalmopathy.

The chain uses TRBV6-2 or TRBV6-3 and TRBJ2-5; D gene uncertain. The CDR3 runs to 15 residues. Germline lookup yields CDR1 MNHEY and CDR2 SVGEGT. Trimming took 7 bases from V and 1 from J, leaving 16 bases between them. CDR3 sequence: CASTLFGVAQETQYF. Here the CDR3 DNA reads TGTGCCAGCACGTTATTTGGGGTGGCCCAAGAGACCCAGTACTTC.

The chain employs TRBV20-1 and TRBJ1-4; maybe TRBD1 (5 bases). The germline V and J ends were trimmed by 4 bases and 11 bases, with 14 bases remaining between them. The CDR3 runs to 12 residues. The V gene's germline CDR1 is DFQATT and CDR2 SNEGSKA (reference sequence). The CDR3 DNA is TGCAGTGCTAAGGGGCTGCTCGGGAAACTGTTTTTT. Translating gives CSAKGLLGKLFF.

This clonotype was seen at least ten times. This chain connects TRBV5-1 to TRBJ2-7; D is undetermined. The germline V gene encodes CDR1 SGHRS and CDR2 YFSETQ. Trimming cost V 1 base and J 7 bases, with 9 bases left between them. This CDR3 comprises 12 residues. CDR3 in amino acids: CASSLSSVEQYF. CDR3 in DNA: TGCGCCAGCAGCTTGTCCAGTGTGGAGCAGTACTTC.

This clonotype was counted ten times or more. The V and J genes are TRBV11-2 and TRBJ2-5; perhaps TRBD2 as D (6 bases). The CDR3 sequence is 12 residues long. Germline V gives CDR1 SGHAT, CDR2 FQNNGV. Trimming took off 5 bases at V and 5 bases at J, with 9 bases between the two ends. The CDR3 DNA sequence: TGTGCCAGCAGCATGGCGGGGGAGACCCAGTACTTC. Translation: CASSMAGETQYF.

Regarding this clonotype: A much more abundant neighbour one base away suggests this may be a read error. This chain uses TRBV12-3 or TRBV12-4 with TRBJ1-2; 7 bases line up with TRBD1. Trimming removed 2 bases from V and 6 bases from J; junction bases left unmatched: 6. This CDR3 is built from 14 residues. CDR3 in amino acids: CASSLQRQGDGYTF. The CDR3 DNA reads as TGTGCCAGCAGTTTACAGAGACAGGGTGATGGCTACACCTTC.

This clonotype was counted many times. The gene calls are TRBV30 and TRBJ2-2, with D possibly being TRBD2 (6 bases). This CDR3 is built from 14 residues. Trimming left V 2 bases short and J 5 bases short, with 12 bases between. Germline loops: CDR1 GTSNPN, CDR2 SVGIG (reference sequence). CDR3 coding DNA: TGTGCCTGGAGTCTCGGGGGAAGTACCGGGGAGCTGTTTTTT. This codes for CAWSLGGSTGELFF.

V gene TRBV18 combines with J gene TRBJ2-3; D is undetermined. The germline V gene encodes CDR1 KGHSH and CDR2 LQKENI. This CDR3 is 19 amino acids long. V was trimmed by 0 bases and J by 3 bases, leaving 22 bases between them. CDR3 in DNA: TGTGCCAGCTCACCACCGTTCCAGCCCTCAACTCTGAGTACAGATACGCAGTATTTT. As protein: CASSPPFQPSTLSTDTQYF. The complete variable domain, with remaining parts taken from reference TRBV18 and TRBJ2-3, reads NAGVMQNPRHLVRRRGQEARLRCSPMKGHSHVYWYRQLPEEGLKFMVYLQKENIIDESGMPKERFSAEFPKEGPSILRIQQVVRGDSAAYFCASSPPFQPSTLSTDTQYFGPGTRLTVL.

The chain combines TRBV14 with TRBJ2-1; perhaps TRBD1 as D (6 bases). From germline, CDR1 is SGHDN and CDR2 FVKESK. The CDR3 covers 16 residues. V gave up 2 bases and J gave up 3 bases, with 14 bases separating them. CDR3 in DNA: TGTGCCAGCAGCCAAATGGGCAGGGGTATCTACAATGAGCAGTTCTTC. Protein sequence: CASSQMGRGIYNEQFF.

This clonotype was counted at least ten times. The chain links TRBV10-3 to TRBJ1-1, with D possibly being TRBD1 (5 bases). The germline V gene encodes CDR1 ENHRY and CDR2 SYGVKD. The CDR3 sequence is 16 residues long. V was trimmed by 4 bases and J by 0 bases, leaving 15 bases between them. Here the CDR3 DNA reads TGTGCCATCAGTGGAAGGGACGGCGGCATGAACACTGAAGCTTTCTTT. Its protein is CAISGRDGGMNTEAFF.

In this sample, this clonotype turned up many times. V and J are TRBV5-1 and TRBJ2-1, with 8 bases aligning to TRBD2. The trim removed 1 base at V and 0 bases at J, leaving 3 bases unmatched. The CDR3 contains 16 residues. Germline V gene sequence: CDR1 SGHRS, CDR2 YFSETQ. The CDR3 here is CASSLTSGHSYNEQFF. As DNA, the CDR3 is TGCGCCAGCAGCTTGACTAGCGGACACTCCTACAATGAGCAGTTCTTC.

This clonotype was detected a few times. This rearrangement joins TRBV9 to TRBJ2-2; D may correspond to TRBD1 or TRBD2 (5 bases each). Trimming stripped 0 bases from V and 5 bases from J, with 11 bases between. There are 15 residues in the CDR3. CDR1 is SGDLS, CDR2 YYNGEE, per germline. CDR3 coding DNA: TGTGCCAGCAGCGTAGATCCGGGGCGAACCGGGGAGCTGTTTTTT. Its translation is CASSVDPGRTGELFF.

This clonotype was recorded many times. The gene calls are TRBV28 and TRBJ2-5; 12 bases map to TRBD2. The J segment lost 5 bases and the V segment lost 6 bases, leaving 16 bases of the junction unmatched. The CDR3 consists of 18 residues. CDR1 is MDHEN and CDR2 is SYDVKM in the germline V gene. CDR3 sequence reads: CASSLRLAGVKRGETQYF. The CDR3 DNA sequence: TGTGCCAGCAGCCTTCGACTAGCGGGAGTGAAGCGTGGTGAGACCCAGTACTTC.

This clonotype has a handful of counts. This chain uses TRBV5-8 with TRBJ1-1; 9 nucleotides match TRBD1. The CDR3 is 18 residues long. Trimming took 5 bases from V and 7 from J; bases not matched to a gene: 21. Germline V gene sequence: CDR1 SGHTS, CDR2 YDEGEE. The CDR3 DNA follows: TGTGCCAGCAGTCAGTATTCCGGGACAGGGCCAATCCGGGGTGAAGCTTTCTTT. The encoded protein is CASSQYSGTGPIRGEAFF.

This chain links TRBV3-1 with TRBJ2-5, with 9 bases aligning to TRBD2. The ends lost 5 bases at V and 5 bases at J; junction bases unmatched: 6. CDR3 length equals 14 residues. Germline V CDR1 and CDR2: LGHDT, YNNKEL (reference sequence). CDR3 DNA: TGTGCCAGCAGCTCCTTTGCGGGGGGGGAGACCCAGTACTTC. It translates to CASSSFAGGETQYF.

The genes are TRBV2 and TRBJ2-7, with 12 positions matching TRBD2. Germline loops: CDR1 SNHLY, CDR2 FYNNEI. With 6 bases clipped from V and 7 bases from J, the junction kept 7 bases outside the gene matches. This CDR3 is built from 14 residues. CDR3 region: CASSRLAGVDEQYF. CDR3 coding DNA: TGTGCCAGCAGCCGACTAGCGGGAGTGGATGAGCAGTACTTC.

This clonotype came up a few times. The chain couples TRBV7-3 to TRBJ2-1; 8 bases map to TRBD1. V dropped 5 bases and J dropped 8; count of bases not matched to a gene: 8. Germline values: CDR1 SGHTA, CDR2 FQGTGA. The CDR3 runs to 14 residues. CDR3 loop: CASSPGGTGHEQFF. DNA of the CDR3: TGTGCCAGCAGCCCTGGAGGGACAGGCCATGAGCAGTTCTTC. Drawing the rest from reference TRBV7-3 and TRBJ2-1, the complete variable domain is GAGVSQTPSNKVTEKGKYVELRCDPISGHTALYWYRQSLGQGPEFLIYFQGTGAADDSGLPNDRFFAVRPEGSVSTLKIQRTERGDSAVYLCASSPGGTGHEQFFGPGTRLTVL.